This passage covers 6 T cell receptor beta chains from one sample sequenced in a study of blood T cell repertoires in COVID-19 (dated by TCRdb to the early 2020s). Library preparation was by the immunoSEQ multiplex PCR assay. TCRdb mirrors the immuneACCESS table, restricted to in-frame sequences. Some clones are absent from its copies; in checked studies, under half trace to an unresolved V gene, and the reason for the others is unknown. In all, the sample holds over 250,000 clones, and roughly 90% of those were seen once. The biggest ten clones account for under 2.5% of the sample. Sequenced sample: PBMCs or T cells enriched from blood (not recorded which). These receptors were obtained from a woman aged 60 to 75 who had recovered from COVID-19.

The genes are TRBV3-1 (or the pseudogene TRBV3-2) and TRBJ1-1; the D is unclear. Looked up from germline, CDR1 is LGHDT and CDR2 is YNNKEL (reference sequence). Trimming cost V 2 bases and J 8 bases, with 15 bases left between them. The CDR3 contains 14 residues. As DNA, the CDR3 is TGTGCCAGCAGCCAACCTGGGCCAGGCTCCGAAGCTTTCTTT. Encoded protein: CASSQPGPGSEAFF.

This clone was seen a few times. V gene TRBV6-5 combines with J gene TRBJ1-2, with 9 nucleotides matching TRBD1. V shed 10 bases and J 7 bases; nucleotides not matched to a gene: 10. CDR1 and CDR2 from the germline V gene are MNHEY and SVGAGI. CDR3 size: 13 residues. The CDR3 loop reads CAIRDRVVVGYTF. CDR3 nucleotides: TGTGCCATCCGGGACAGGGTCGTTGTTGGCTACACCTTC.

The chain joins TRBV18 to TRBJ2-1; TRBD2 aligns across 8 bases. In germline, CDR1 is KGHSH, CDR2 LQKENI. The junction had 6 bases not matched to a gene; V was cut back by 0 bases and J by 5 bases. The CDR3 runs to 16 residues. CDR3 amino acids: CASSPPGGRKDNEQFF. CDR3 nucleotides: TGTGCCAGCTCACCACCAGGCGGGAGGAAAGACAATGAGCAGTTCTTC.

The chain links TRBV19 to TRBJ2-1; 8 bases match TRBD1. CDR3 length equals 15 residues. CDR1 is LNHDA, CDR2 SQIVND, per germline (reference sequence). V shed 5 bases, J shed 8 bases, and the junction held 11 bases outside the gene matches. The CDR3 spells CASSPRQGSNDEQFF. CDR3 DNA sequence: TGTGCCAGTAGTCCCCGACAGGGGAGTAACGATGAGCAGTTCTTC.

The rearrangement uses TRBV2 and TRBJ1-5; D may be TRBD1 (6 bases). This CDR3 spans 13 amino acids. Germline V gene sequence: CDR1 SNHLY, CDR2 FYNNEI. The ends were cut back, 4 bases at V and 3 bases at J, with 7 bases in the middle. CDR3 in amino acids: CASSGDNNQPQHF. The DNA for the CDR3 is TGTGCCAGCAGTGGGGACAACAATCAGCCCCAGCATTTT.

The J gene is TRBJ1-4, the V gene TRBV5-6; TRBD1 matches at 7 bases. The junction had 9 bases not matched to a gene; V was cut back by 3 bases and J by 7 bases. The CDR3 extends over 15 amino acids. From germline, CDR1 is SGHDT and CDR2 YYEEEE. CDR3 DNA sequence: TGTGCCAGCAGCTACACGGAGGGGGCCAGTGAAAAACTGTTTTTT. Translated: CASSYTEGASEKLFF.